The 20 T cell receptor beta chains given below trace back to one sample, sequenced in a study of CD8+CD57+ T cells in acquired aplastic anemia. CDR3 and TCR beta VDJ profiling relied on a genomic DNA template. TCRdb passed the reads through MiXCR, listing each CDR3 protein once. Seen here are around 290,000 distinct CDR3 sequences, 45% to 65% observed once, and the top ten hold 1% to 1.5%. Those patients picked for sequencing had displayed CD8+CD57+ cell expansion on flow cytometry. The material sequenced was sorted CD4+, CD8+, or CD8+CD57+ T cells (not recorded which) from PBMCs. Receptors were obtained from a human donor with aplastic anemia.

With respect to this clonotype: No conserved phenylalanine or tryptophan is present at the end of the CDR3, so a read error is the likely explanation. The CDR3 sequence is CASSRGQNTGELFC. CDR3 coding DNA: TGTGCCAGCAGCCGCGGACAGAACACCGGGGAGCTGTTTTGT. The chain combines TRBV7-9 with TRBJ2-2, with D perhaps matching TRBD1 (5 bases). The CDR3 spans 14 residues. Germline CDR1 reads SEHNR; CDR2 reads FQNEAQ (reference sequence). The V end was cut by 5 bases, the J end by 1 base, with 8 bases between.

The table lists this clonotype with a few counts. V usage is TRBV15 and J usage is TRBJ2-3; 9 bases agree with TRBD1. This CDR3 has 16 residues. Looked up from germline, CDR1 is LNHNV and CDR2 is YYDKDF (reference sequence). Trimming at V came to 3 bases and at J to 0 bases, leaving 4 bases not matched to a gene. This CDR3 is CATSRGTGMSTDTQYF. In nucleotides, the CDR3 is TGTGCCACCAGCAGGGGGACAGGGATGAGCACAGATACGCAGTATTTT.

The rearrangement uses TRBV29-1 and TRBJ2-2; maybe TRBD1 (5 bases). V lost 4 bases to trimming and J lost 7 bases, with 19 bases between them. The CDR3 is made up of 15 amino acids. Per germline, CDR1 SQVTM and CDR2 ANQGSEA. The DNA of the CDR3 is TGCAGCGTTGGTGGGTTGGGGCGCAGGATCGGGGAGCTGTTTTTT. Encoded protein: CSVGGLGRRIGELFF.

The J gene is TRBJ1-5, the V gene TRBV7-2; D remains unclear. V lost 10 bases to trimming and J lost 6 bases, with 22 bases between them. Per the germline V gene, CDR1 is SGHTA and CDR2 is FQGNSA. This CDR3 comprises 15 residues. The CDR3 region is CATQELTSMGQPQHF. CDR3 coding DNA: TGTGCCACCCAAGAGCTCACCTCCATGGGTCAGCCCCAGCATTTT.

In this sample, this clonotype turned up many times. The chain couples TRBV27 to TRBJ2-7; D perhaps matches TRBD1 (6 bases). Trimming removed 10 bases at V and 1 base at J, with 17 bases between. Per the germline V gene, CDR1 is MNHEY and CDR2 is SMNVEV (reference sequence). The CDR3 length is 14 residues. CDR3 DNA: TGTGCCACCACCCGGACAGCAGGTTCCTACGAGCAGTACTTC. Translation: CATTRTAGSYEQYF.

The gene calls are TRBV15 and TRBJ2-6; D gene unclear. Per germline, CDR1 LNHNV and CDR2 YYDKDF (reference sequence). Trimming pared 3 bases from V and 0 bases from J, leaving 9 bases between. The CDR3 loop spans 16 amino acids. The CDR3 is CATSRPYSSGANVLTF. Here the CDR3 DNA reads TGTGCCACCAGCAGGCCTTATAGCTCTGGGGCCAACGTCCTGACTTTC.

This clonotype was seen just once. The chain recombines TRBV7-2 with TRBJ2-7; TRBD2 matches at 9 bases. V shed 5 bases and J 0 bases; nucleotides not matched to a gene: 8. The length of the CDR3 is 16 residues. Germline V gene data show CDR1 as SGHTA and CDR2 as FQGNSA. DNA of the CDR3: TGTGCCAGCAGCCCCCGGACTAGCGCGGCCTCCTACGAGCAGTACTTC. Its protein product is CASSPRTSAASYEQYF. Variable domain in full (rest from reference TRBV7-2 and TRBJ2-7): GAGVSQSPSNKVTEKGKDVELRCDPISGHTALYWYRQSLGQGLEFLIYFQGNSAPDKSGLPSDRFSAERTGGSVSTLTIQRTQQEDSAVYLCASSPRTSAASYEQYFGPGTRLTVT.

The chain links TRBV7-2 to TRBJ1-6, with TRBD1 matching 9 bases. J lost 11 bases, V lost 4 bases, and 9 bases had no gene match. The CDR3 contains 15 residues. Germline CDR1 SGHTA, CDR2 FQGNSA. In DNA, the CDR3 is TGTGCCAGCAGCTCAGAAGGACAGGGGATTACACCCCTCCACTTT. Translation gives CASSSEGQGITPLHF.

This chain joins TRBV7-9 and TRBJ1-1; TRBD1 is a possible D gene (6 bases). Germline CDR1 and CDR2: SEHNR and FQNEAQ (reference sequence). V lost 0 bases and J lost 3, with 11 bases in between. The CDR3 loop spans 15 amino acids. CDR3 sequence reads: CASSLADRRDTEAFF. The CDR3 nucleotides read TGTGCCAGCAGCTTAGCCGACAGGCGGGACACTGAAGCTTTCTTT.

V gene TRBV7-9 combines with J gene TRBJ1-3; a possible D gene is TRBD1 (5 bases). Trimming removed 5 bases from V and 3 bases from J, with 17 bases in between. In germline, CDR1 is SEHNR, CDR2 FQNEAQ (reference sequence). The CDR3 covers 16 residues. CDR3 sequence: CASSHGPGGVGNTIYF. In DNA, the CDR3 is TGTGCCAGCAGCCACGGCCCAGGAGGGGTTGGAAACACCATATATTTT.

The chain has TRBV6-5 and TRBJ1-5; D possibly corresponds to TRBD1 (6 bases). Germline CDR1 MNHEY, CDR2 SVGAGI. Deletions cut 6 bases from V and 7 bases from J, with 25 bases between. The CDR3 covers 17 residues. In DNA form, the CDR3 reads TGTGCCAGCAGCGTTAGCGGGGGGGCGATCAATGAGCAGCCCCAGCATTTT. Its translation: CASSVSGGAINEQPQHF.

This clonotype came up a few times. The rearrangement uses TRBV20-1 and TRBJ2-5; the match to TRBD2 covers 10 bases. Per the germline V gene, CDR1 is DFQATT and CDR2 is SNEGSKA (reference sequence). V lost 1 base to trimming and J lost 4 bases; unmatched junction nucleotides: 3. This CDR3 has 14 residues. For the CDR3, the DNA is TGCAGTGCTAGAGTAGCTAGCGGGGGAGAGACCCAGTACTTC. It is translated as CSARVASGGETQYF.

The chain uses TRBV7-2 and TRBJ1-4; a possible D gene is TRBD1 (5 bases). The CDR3 covers 13 residues. V was shortened by 4 bases and J by 7 bases, with 10 bases between the two germline ends. Germline V gene sequence: CDR1 SGHTA, CDR2 FQGNSA. The DNA for the CDR3 is TGTGCCAGCAGCTATCGGGACTCTGAAAAACTGTTTTTT. Protein product: CASSYRDSEKLFF.

The V and J genes are TRBV5-1 and TRBJ2-7; D not resolved. Germline V gene lookup returns CDR1 SGHRS and CDR2 YFSETQ. CDR3 length: 16 residues. V was clipped by 0 bases and J by 0 bases, with 13 bases between them. The CDR3 here is CASSLAGIAYSYEQYF. The CDR3 bases are TGCGCCAGCAGCTTGGCCGGTATTGCCTACTCCTACGAGCAGTACTTC.

This clonotype was detected ten times or more. This chain links TRBV7-9 with TRBJ2-5, with D unresolved. The germline gives CDR1 SEHNR, CDR2 FQNEAQ (reference sequence). V was pared by 8 bases and J by 1 base, with 8 bases between. The CDR3 contains 12 residues. The chain's CDR3 is CASGRPQETQYF. CDR3 nucleotide sequence: TGTGCCAGCGGAAGACCCCAAGAGACCCAGTACTTC.

V and J are TRBV7-9 and TRBJ2-3, with TRBD2 matching over 10 bases. With 3 bases clipped from V and 2 bases from J, the junction kept 8 bases outside the gene matches. This CDR3 is built from 17 residues. Germline CDR1 and CDR2: SEHNR and FQNEAQ (reference sequence). CDR3 in amino acids: CASSLRGLAAYTDTQYF. DNA of the CDR3: TGTGCCAGCAGCTTGAGAGGACTAGCGGCCTACACAGATACGCAGTATTTT.

The J gene is TRBJ2-1, the V gene TRBV29-1; 8 nucleotides match TRBD1. Looked up from germline, CDR1 is SQVTM and CDR2 is ANQGSEA. CDR3 length: 15 residues. Trimming removed 7 bases from V and 5 bases from J; junction bases left unmatched: 13. CDR3 bases: TGCAGCGCTGTAGAACAGGGGGGTGGGCACAATGAGCAGTTCTTC. Translating gives CSAVEQGGGHNEQFF.

This chain uses TRBV2 with TRBJ2-3, with D hard to call. Between the trimmed V and J ends, which lost 6 bases and 4 bases, there was a span of 8 bases. The CDR3 has 12 amino acids. CDR1 SNHLY and CDR2 FYNNEI come from the germline V gene. This chain's CDR3 is CASREWPDTQYF. The CDR3, as DNA: TGTGCCAGCAGAGAGTGGCCAGATACGCAGTATTTT.

This chain joins TRBV24-1 and TRBJ1-5, with no clear D. The CDR3 contains 13 residues. Germline lookup yields CDR1 KGHDR and CDR2 SFDVKD. The V end was cut by 7 bases, the J end by 9 bases, with 15 bases between. The CDR3, as DNA: TGTGCCACCAGGAGTAATGAACCGGGGCCCCAGCATTTT. Translated: CATRSNEPGPQHF.

In its sample, this clonotype was seen many times. The V gene is TRBV19, the J gene TRBJ2-7; 8 bases agree with TRBD1. The CDR3 has 14 amino acids. V lost 7 bases to trimming and J lost 6 bases; unmatched junction nucleotides: 11. CDR1 and CDR2 (germline): LNHDA, SQIVND (reference sequence). Written as DNA, the CDR3 is TGTGCCAGTAATTGGGGACAGGCAGCGTCCGAGCAGTACTTC. It encodes CASNWGQAASEQYF.